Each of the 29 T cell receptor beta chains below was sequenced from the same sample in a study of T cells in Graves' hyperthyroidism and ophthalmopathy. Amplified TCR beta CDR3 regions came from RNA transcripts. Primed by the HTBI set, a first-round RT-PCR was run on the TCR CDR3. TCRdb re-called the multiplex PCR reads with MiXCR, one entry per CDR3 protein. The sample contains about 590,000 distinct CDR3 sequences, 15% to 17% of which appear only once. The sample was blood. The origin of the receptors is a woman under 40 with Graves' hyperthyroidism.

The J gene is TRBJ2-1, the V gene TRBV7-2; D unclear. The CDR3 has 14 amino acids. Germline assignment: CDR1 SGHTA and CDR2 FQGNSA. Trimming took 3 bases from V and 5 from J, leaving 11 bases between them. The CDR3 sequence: CASSFFRSNNEQFF. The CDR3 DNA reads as TGTGCCAGCAGCTTCTTTAGGTCGAACAATGAGCAGTTCTTC.

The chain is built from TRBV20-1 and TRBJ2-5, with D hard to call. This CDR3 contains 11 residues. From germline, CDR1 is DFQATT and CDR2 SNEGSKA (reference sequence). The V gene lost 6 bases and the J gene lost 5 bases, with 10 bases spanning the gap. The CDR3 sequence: CSALNSETQYF. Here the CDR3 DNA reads TGCAGTGCCCTGAACTCTGAGACCCAGTACTTC.

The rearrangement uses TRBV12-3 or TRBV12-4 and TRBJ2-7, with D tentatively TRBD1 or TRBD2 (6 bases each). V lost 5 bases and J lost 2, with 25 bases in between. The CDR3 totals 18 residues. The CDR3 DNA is TGTGCCAGCAGTGGCCGTCGGGGGCTAAGTACAGGGACCTACGAGCAGTACTTC. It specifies CASSGRRGLSTGTYEQYF.

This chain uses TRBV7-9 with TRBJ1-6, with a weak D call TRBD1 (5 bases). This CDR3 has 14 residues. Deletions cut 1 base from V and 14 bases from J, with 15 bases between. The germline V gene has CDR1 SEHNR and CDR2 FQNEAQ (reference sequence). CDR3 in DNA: TGTGCCAGCAGCTTAGAAGCAGGGCTGCCGGCCCTCCACTTT. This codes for CASSLEAGLPALHF.

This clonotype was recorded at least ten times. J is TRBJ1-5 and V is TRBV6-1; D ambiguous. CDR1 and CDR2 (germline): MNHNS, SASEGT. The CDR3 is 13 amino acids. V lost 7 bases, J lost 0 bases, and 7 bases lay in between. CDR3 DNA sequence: TGTGCCAGCACCCCGTATAGCAATCAGCCCCAGCATTTT. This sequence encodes CASTPYSNQPQHF.

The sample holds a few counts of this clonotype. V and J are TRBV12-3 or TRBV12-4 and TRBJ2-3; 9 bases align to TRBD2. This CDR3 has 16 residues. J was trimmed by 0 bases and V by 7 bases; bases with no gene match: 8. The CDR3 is CASTVSGSYSTDTQYF. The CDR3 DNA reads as TGTGCCAGCACTGTTAGCGGGAGCTACAGCACAGATACGCAGTATTTT.

As DNA, the CDR3 is TGTGCCAGCAGCTTAGCGCTAGGGTCTGGAAACACCATATATTTT. Translation: CASSLALGSGNTIYF. This sequence joins TRBV7-7 and TRBJ1-3; D gene unclear. The CDR3 totals 15 residues. The V gene lost 0 bases and the J gene lost 1 base, with 7 bases spanning the gap. Germline lookup yields CDR1 SSHAT and CDR2 FNYEAQ (reference sequence).

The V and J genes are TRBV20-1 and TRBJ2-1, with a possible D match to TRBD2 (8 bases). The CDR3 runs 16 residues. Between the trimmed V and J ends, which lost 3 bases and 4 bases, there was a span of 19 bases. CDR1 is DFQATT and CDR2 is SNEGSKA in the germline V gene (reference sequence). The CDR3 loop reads CSARGQSGTSYNEQFF. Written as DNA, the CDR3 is TGCAGTGCTAGGGGACAGTCCGGGACTAGTTACAATGAGCAGTTCTTC.

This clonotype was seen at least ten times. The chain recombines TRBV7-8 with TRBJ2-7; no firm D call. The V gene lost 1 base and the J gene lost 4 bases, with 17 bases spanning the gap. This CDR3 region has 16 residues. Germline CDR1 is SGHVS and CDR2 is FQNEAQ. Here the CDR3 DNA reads TGTGCCAGCAGCTTAGGATATGACCCCGCCTTATACGAGCAGTACTTC. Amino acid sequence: CASSLGYDPALYEQYF.

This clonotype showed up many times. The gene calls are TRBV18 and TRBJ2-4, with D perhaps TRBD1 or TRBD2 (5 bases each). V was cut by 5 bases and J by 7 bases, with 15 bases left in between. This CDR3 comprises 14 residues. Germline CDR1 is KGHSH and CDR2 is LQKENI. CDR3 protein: CASSAGTTHNIQYF. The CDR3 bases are TGTGCCAGCTCAGCCGGGACCACGCACAACATTCAGTACTTC.

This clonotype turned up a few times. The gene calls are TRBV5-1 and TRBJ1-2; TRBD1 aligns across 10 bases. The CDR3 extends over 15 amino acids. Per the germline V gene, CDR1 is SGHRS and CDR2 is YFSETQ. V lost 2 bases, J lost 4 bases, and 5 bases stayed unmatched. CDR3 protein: CASSFGTGETYGYTF. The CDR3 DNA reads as TGCGCCAGCAGCTTCGGGACAGGGGAAACCTATGGCTACACCTTC.

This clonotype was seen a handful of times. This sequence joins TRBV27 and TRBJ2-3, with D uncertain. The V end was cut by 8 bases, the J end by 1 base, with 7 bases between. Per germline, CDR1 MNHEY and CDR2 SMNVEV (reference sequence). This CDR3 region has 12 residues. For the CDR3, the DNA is TGTGCCAGCGGGGATGGCACAGATACGCAGTATTTT. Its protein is CASGDGTDTQYF.

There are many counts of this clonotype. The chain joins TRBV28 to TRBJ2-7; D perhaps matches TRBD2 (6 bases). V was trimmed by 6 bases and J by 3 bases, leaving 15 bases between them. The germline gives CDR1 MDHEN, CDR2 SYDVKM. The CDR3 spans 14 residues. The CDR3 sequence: CASSRGLGGYEQYF. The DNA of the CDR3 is TGTGCCAGCAGCCGGGGACTGGGGGGCTACGAGCAGTACTTC.

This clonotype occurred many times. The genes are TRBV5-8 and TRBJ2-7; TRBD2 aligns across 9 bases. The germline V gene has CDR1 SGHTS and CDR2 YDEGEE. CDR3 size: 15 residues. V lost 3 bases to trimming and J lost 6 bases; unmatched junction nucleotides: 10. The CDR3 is CASSYSGSSVGEQYF. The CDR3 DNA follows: TGTGCCAGCAGCTATAGCGGGAGTTCCGTAGGCGAGCAGTACTTC.

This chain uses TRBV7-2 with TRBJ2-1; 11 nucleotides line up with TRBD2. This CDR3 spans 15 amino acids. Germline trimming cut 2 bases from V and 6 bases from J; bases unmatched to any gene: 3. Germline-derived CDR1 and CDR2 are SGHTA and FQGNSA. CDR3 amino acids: CASSLSGTSGNEQFF. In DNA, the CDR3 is TGTGCCAGCAGCTTATCCGGGACTAGCGGCAATGAGCAGTTCTTC.

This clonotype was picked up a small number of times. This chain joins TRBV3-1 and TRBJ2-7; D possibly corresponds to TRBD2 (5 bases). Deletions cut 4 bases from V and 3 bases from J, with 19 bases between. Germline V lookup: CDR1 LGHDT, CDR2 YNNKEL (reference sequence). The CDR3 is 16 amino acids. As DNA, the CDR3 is TGTGCCAGCAGCCGAGGACTCCACGTGGTAGTCTACGAGCAGTACTTC. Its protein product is CASSRGLHVVVYEQYF.

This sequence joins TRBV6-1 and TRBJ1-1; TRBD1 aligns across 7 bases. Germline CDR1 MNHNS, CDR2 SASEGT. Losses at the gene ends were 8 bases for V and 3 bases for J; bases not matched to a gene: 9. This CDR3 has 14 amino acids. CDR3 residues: CASCPTGAHTEAFF. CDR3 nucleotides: TGTGCCAGCTGTCCTACAGGGGCCCACACTGAAGCTTTCTTT.

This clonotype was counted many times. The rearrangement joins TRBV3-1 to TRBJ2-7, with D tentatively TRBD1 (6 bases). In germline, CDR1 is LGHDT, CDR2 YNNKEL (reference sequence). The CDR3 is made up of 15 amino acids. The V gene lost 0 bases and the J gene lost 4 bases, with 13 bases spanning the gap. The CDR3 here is CASSQDLEQGYEQYF. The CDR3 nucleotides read TGTGCCAGCAGCCAAGATCTTGAACAGGGTTACGAGCAGTACTTC.

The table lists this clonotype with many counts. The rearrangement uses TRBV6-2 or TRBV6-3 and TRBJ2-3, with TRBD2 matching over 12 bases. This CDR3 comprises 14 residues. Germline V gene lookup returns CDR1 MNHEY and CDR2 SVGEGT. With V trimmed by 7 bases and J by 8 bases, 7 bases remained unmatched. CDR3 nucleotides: TGTGCCAGCACCCTAGCGGGAGGGCAGGTTACGCAGTATTTT. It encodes CASTLAGGQVTQYF.

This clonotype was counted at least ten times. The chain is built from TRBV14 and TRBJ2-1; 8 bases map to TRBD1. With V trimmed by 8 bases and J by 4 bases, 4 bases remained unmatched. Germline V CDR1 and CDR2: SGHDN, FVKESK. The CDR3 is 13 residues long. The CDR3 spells CASRGTGYNEQFF. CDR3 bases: TGTGCCAGCCGGGGGACAGGTTACAATGAGCAGTTCTTC.

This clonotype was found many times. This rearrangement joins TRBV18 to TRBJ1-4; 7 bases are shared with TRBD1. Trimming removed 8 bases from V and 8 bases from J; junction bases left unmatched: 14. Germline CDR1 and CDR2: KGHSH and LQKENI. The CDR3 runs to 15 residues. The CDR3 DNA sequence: TGTGCCAGCGCCTTTGGAGGGGACAGTTGGGAAAAACTGTTTTTT. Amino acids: CASAFGGDSWEKLFF.

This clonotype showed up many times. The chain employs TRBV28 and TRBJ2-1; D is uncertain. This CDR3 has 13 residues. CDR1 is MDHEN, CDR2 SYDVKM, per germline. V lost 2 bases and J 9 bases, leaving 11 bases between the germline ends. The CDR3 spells CASSLGLDGEQFF. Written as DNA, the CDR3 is TGTGCCAGCAGTTTAGGGCTAGACGGTGAGCAGTTCTTC.

The CDR3 loop is CASSLKQGAKFF. The CDR3 region has the DNA TGTGCCAGCAGCTTAAAACAAGGGGCGAAGTTCTTC. This chain connects TRBV28 to TRBJ2-1; possibly TRBD1 for D (5 bases). The CDR3 spans 12 residues. The V end was cut by 6 bases, the J end by 14 bases, with 17 bases between. The V gene's germline CDR1 is MDHEN and CDR2 SYDVKM. Full variable domain (rest looked up from reference TRBV28 and TRBJ2-1): DVKVTQSSRYLVKRTGEKVFLECVQDMDHENMFWYRQDPGLGLRLIYFSYDVKMKEKGDIPEGYSVSREKKERFSLILESASTNQTSMYLCASSLKQGAKFFGPGTRLTVL.

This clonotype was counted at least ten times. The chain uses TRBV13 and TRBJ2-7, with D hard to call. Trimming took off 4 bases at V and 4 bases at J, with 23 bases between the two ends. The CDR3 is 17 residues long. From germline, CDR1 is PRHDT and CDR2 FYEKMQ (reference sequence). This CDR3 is CASSSRRWAKKAYEQYF. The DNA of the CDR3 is TGTGCCAGCAGCTCCCGGCGTTGGGCGAAAAAGGCATACGAGCAGTACTTC.

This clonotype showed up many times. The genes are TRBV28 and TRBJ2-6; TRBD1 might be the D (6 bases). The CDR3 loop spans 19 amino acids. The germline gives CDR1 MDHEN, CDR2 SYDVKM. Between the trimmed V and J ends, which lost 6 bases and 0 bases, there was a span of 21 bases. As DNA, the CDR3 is TGTGCCAGCAGAGACACAGGGTCCTTGGAGTTCTCTGGGGCCAACGTCCTGACTTTC. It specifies CASRDTGSLEFSGANVLTF.

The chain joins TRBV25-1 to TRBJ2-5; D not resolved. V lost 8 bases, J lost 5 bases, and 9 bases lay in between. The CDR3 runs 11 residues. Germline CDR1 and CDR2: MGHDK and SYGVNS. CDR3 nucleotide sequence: TGTGCCAGCCTCAGCTGGGAGACCCAGTACTTC. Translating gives CASLSWETQYF.

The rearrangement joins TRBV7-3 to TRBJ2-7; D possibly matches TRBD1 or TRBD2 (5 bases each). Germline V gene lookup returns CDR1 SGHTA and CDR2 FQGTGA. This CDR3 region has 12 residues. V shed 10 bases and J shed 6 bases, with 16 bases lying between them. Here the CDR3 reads CATDWDLVEQYF. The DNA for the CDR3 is TGTGCCACGGACTGGGACCTTGTCGAGCAGTACTTC.

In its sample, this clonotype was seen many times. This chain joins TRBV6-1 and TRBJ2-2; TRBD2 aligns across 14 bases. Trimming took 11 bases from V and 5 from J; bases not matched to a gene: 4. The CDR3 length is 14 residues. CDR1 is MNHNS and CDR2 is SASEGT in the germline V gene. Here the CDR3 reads CAGTSGSWTGELFF. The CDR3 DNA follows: TGTGCCGGGACTAGCGGGAGTTGGACCGGGGAGCTGTTTTTT.

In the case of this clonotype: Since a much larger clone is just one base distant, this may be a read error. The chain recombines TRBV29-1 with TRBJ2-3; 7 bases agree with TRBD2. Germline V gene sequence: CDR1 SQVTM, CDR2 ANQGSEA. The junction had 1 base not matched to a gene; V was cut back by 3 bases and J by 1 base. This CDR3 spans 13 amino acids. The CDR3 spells CSVDREGTDTQYF. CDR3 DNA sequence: TGCAGCGTTGACCGGGAGGGCACAGATACGCAGTATTTT.